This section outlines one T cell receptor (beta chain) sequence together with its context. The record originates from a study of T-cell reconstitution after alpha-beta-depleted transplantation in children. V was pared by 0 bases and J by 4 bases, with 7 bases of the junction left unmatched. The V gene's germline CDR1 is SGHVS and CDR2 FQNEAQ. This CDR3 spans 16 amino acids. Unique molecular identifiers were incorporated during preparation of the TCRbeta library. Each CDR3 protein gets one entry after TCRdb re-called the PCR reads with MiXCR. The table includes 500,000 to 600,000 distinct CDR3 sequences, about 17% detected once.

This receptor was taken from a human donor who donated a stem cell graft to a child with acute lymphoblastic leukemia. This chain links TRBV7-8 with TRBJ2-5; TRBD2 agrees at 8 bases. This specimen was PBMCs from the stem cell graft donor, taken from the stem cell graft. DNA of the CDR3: TGTGCCAGCAGCTTAGCCCGGGTCGGGAGGGTAGAGACCCAGTACTTC. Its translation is CASSLARVGRVETQYF.